The sequence of this TCR beta chain was determined in a study of cytotoxic CD8 clonotypes in ibrutinib-treated CLL. Findings of the study overall: Clonality increased at ibrutinib response, then returned toward baseline at progression.

The CDR3 contains 14 residues. Trimming took off 1 base at V and 2 bases at J, with 8 bases between the two ends. Germline V gene sequence: CDR1 KGHSH, CDR2 LQKENI. Depth targeted 1 in 200,000 to 1 in 1 million T cells, averaging approximately 9.3x coverage per clonotype. TCRdb's table, derived via immunoSEQ multiplex PCR, lists solely in-frame clones and lacks some. This sample has about 160,000 clones, with around 84% found just once. This clone was seen once. Its specificity is unknown. This material consisted of PBMCs, taken after 12 months of ibrutinib treatment. The gene calls are TRBV18 and TRBJ2-5; D perhaps matches TRBD2 (5 bases). This TCR was sampled from a human donor with chronic lymphocytic leukemia. The DNA of the CDR3 is TGTGCCAGCTCACCACTAGCGAATCAAGAGACCCAGTACTTC. Translation: CASSPLANQETQYF.